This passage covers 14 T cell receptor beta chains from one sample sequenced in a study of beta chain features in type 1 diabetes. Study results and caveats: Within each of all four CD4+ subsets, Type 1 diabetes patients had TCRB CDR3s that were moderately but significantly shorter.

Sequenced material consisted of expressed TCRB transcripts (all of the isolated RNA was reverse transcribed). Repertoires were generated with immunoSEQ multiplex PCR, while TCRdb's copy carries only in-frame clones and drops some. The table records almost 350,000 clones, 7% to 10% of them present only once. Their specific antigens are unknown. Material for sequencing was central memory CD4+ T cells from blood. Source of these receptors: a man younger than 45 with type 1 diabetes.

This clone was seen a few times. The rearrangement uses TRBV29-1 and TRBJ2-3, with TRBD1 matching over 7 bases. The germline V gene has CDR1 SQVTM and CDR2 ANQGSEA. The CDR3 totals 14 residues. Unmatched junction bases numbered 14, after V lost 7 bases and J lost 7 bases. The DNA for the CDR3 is TGCAGCGGTCAGAGATCAGGGGGAGAGAATACGCAGTATTTT. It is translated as CSGQRSGGENTQYF.

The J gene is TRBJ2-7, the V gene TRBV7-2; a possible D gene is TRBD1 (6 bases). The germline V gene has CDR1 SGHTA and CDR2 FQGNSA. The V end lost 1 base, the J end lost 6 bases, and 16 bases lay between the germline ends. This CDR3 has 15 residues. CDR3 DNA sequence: TGTGCCAGCAGCTTAGTTTCCCGACAGGCCCTCGAGCAGTACTTC. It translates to CASSLVSRQALEQYF.

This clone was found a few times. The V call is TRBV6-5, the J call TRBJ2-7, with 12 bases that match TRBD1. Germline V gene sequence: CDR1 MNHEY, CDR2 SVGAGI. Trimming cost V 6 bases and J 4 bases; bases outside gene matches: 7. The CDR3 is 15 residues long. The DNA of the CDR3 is TGTGCCAGCAGATTTGGGACAGGGGGCAAGTACGAGCAGTACTTC. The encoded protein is CASRFGTGGKYEQYF.

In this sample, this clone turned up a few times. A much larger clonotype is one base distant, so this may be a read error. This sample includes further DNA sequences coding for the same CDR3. The CDR3: CASRPGTGSYEQYF. CDR3 sequence (DNA): TGTGCCAGCAGGCCCGGGACAGGCTCCTACGAGCAGTACTTC. The chain links TRBV6-5 to TRBJ2-7, with 8 positions matching TRBD1. Germline trimming cut 6 bases from V and 0 bases from J; bases unmatched to any gene: 4. This CDR3 spans 14 amino acids. Germline V gene lookup returns CDR1 MNHEY and CDR2 SVGAGI.

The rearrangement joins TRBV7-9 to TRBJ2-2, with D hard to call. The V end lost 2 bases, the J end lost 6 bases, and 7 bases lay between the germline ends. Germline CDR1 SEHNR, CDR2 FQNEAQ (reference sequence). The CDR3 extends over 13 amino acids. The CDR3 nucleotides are TGTGCCAGCAGCTTACTGGCCCCCGGGGAGCTGTTTTTT. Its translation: CASSLLAPGELFF.

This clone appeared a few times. The CDR3 loop is CASSRRVVIGYEQYF. CDR3 nucleotide sequence: TGTGCCAGCAGCCGACGGGTGGTAATCGGCTACGAGCAGTACTTC. The V and J genes are TRBV5-6 and TRBJ2-7; D unresolved. The germline CDR1 and CDR2 sequences are SGHDT and YYEEEE. The CDR3 runs 15 residues. V was clipped by 4 bases and J by 3 bases, with 17 bases between them.

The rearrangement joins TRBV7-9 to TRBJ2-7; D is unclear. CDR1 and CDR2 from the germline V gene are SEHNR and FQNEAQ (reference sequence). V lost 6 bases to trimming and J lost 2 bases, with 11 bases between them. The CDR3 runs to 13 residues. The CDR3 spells CASSPDTTYEQYF. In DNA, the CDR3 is TGTGCCAGCAGTCCCGACACTACCTACGAGCAGTACTTC.

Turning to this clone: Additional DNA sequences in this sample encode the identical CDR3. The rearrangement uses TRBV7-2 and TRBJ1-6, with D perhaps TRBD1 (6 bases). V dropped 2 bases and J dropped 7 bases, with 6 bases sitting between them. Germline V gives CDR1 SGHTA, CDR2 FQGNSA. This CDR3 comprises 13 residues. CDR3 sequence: CASSLQGNSPLHF. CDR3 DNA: TGTGCCAGCAGCTTACAGGGGAATTCACCCCTCCACTTT. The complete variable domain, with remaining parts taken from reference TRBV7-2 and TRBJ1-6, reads GAGVSQSPSNKVTEKGKDVELRCDPISGHTALYWYRQSLGQGLEFLIYFQGNSAPDKSGLPSDRFSAERTGGSVSTLTIQRTQQEDSAVYLCASSLQGNSPLHFGNGTRLTVT.

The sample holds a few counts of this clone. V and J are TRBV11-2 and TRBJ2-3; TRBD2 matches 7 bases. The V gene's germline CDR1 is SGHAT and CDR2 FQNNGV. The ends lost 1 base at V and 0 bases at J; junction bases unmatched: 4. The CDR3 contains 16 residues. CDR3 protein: CASSLGLAVSTDTQYF. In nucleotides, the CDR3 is TGTGCCAGCAGCTTAGGACTAGCCGTTAGCACAGATACGCAGTATTTT.

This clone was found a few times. The CDR3 sequence is CASTLDRQGYQPQHF. In DNA, the CDR3 is TGTGCCAGCACCCTCGACCGACAGGGGTATCAGCCCCAGCATTTT. V gene TRBV28 combines with J gene TRBJ1-5; TRBD1 aligns across 8 bases. Germline CDR1 reads MDHEN; CDR2 reads SYDVKM. The CDR3 totals 15 residues. The junction had 10 bases not matched to a gene; V was cut back by 7 bases and J by 5 bases.

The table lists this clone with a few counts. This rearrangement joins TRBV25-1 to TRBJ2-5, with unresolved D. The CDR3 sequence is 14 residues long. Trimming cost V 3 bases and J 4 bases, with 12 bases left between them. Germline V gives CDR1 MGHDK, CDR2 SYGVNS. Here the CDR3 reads CASSDLNPGETQYF. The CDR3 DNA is TGTGCCAGCAGTGATCTTAATCCCGGAGAGACCCAGTACTTC.

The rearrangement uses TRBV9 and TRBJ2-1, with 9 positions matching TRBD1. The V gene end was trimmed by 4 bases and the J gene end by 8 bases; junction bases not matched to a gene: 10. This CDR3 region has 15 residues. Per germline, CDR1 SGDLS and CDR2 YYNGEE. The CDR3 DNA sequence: TGTGCCAGCAGCCTTTCGACAGGGGGGTTTGATGAGCAGTTCTTC. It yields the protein CASSLSTGGFDEQFF.

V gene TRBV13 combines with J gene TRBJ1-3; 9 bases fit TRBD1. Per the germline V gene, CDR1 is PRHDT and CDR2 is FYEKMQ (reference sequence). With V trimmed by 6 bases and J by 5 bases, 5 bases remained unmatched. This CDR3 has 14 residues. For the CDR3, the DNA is TGTGCCAGCAGTCAACAGGGGGCTAGAAACACCATATATTTT. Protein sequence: CASSQQGARNTIYF.

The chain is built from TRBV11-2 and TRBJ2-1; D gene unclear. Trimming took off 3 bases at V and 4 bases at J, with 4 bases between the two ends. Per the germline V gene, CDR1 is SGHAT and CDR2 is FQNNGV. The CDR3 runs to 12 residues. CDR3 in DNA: TGTGCCAGCAGCTTCGGATACAATGAGCAGTTCTTC. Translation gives CASSFGYNEQFF. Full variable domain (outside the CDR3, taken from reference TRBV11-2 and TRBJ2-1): EAGVAQSPRYKIIEKRQSVAFWCNPISGHATLYWYQQILGQGPKLLIQFQNNGVVDDSQLPKDRFSAERLKGVDSTLKIQPAKLEDSAVYLCASSFGYNEQFFGPGTRLTVL.